The 10 T cell receptor beta chains reported below all come from one sample, sequenced in a study of blood T cells in healthy people across ages. PCR was performed a second time for roughly 7 to 11 cycles using a sample-barcoded 5' primer and a J-beta primer mix. One entry per CDR3 protein results from TCRdb running MiXCR on the 5' RACE reads. The data contain fewer than 2,000,000 distinct CDR3 sequences, approximately 40% of them seen just once; the ten biggest clones take up roughly 23%. The source material was blood. The receptors originated from a human donor in good health.

This sequence joins TRBV14 and TRBJ1-2; D not certain. This CDR3 has 12 amino acids. Germline assignment: CDR1 SGHDN and CDR2 FVKESK. The V end lost 3 bases, the J end lost 8 bases, and 10 bases lay between the germline ends. In nucleotides, the CDR3 is TGTGCCAGCAGCCAGGACGGACGGGGCTACACCTTC. It specifies CASSQDGRGYTF.

This clonotype was observed many times. This chain uses TRBV7-2 with TRBJ2-3; the match to TRBD2 covers 10 bases. Germline CDR1 is SGHTA and CDR2 is FQGNSA. The CDR3 covers 15 residues. The ends lost 4 bases at V and 2 bases at J; junction bases unmatched: 3. The CDR3 nucleotides are TGTGCCAGCAGCTCTAGCGGGGGAATCACAGATACGCAGTATTTT. This encodes CASSSSGGITDTQYF.

This clonotype was counted a few times. The chain couples TRBV20-1 to TRBJ2-3; 11 bases are a match to TRBD2. V was pared by 7 bases and J by 4 bases, with 10 bases of the junction left unmatched. This CDR3 is 15 amino acids long. Germline V gene data show CDR1 as DFQATT and CDR2 as SNEGSKA (reference sequence). CDR3 region: CSVLAGGPEADTQYF. As DNA, the CDR3 is TGCAGTGTCTTAGCGGGGGGGCCGGAGGCAGATACGCAGTATTTT.

The chain links TRBV20-1 to TRBJ1-1, with 9 bases fitting TRBD1. CDR3 length equals 13 residues. V lost 6 bases to trimming and J lost 5 bases; unmatched junction nucleotides: 7. Germline CDR1 and CDR2: DFQATT and SNEGSKA (reference sequence). CDR3 residues: CSAAGQGRTEAFF. CDR3 nucleotides: TGCAGTGCCGCGGGACAGGGAAGAACTGAAGCTTTCTTT.

At least ten counts were recorded for this clonotype. The rearrangement links TRBV7-8 to TRBJ1-4; D unclear. V lost 2 bases, J lost 6 bases, and 19 bases lay in between. The CDR3 covers 17 residues. The germline gives CDR1 SGHVS, CDR2 FQNEAQ. The CDR3 sequence is CASSLPGSGDTYEKLFF. DNA of the CDR3: TGTGCCAGCAGCTTACCTGGGTCGGGAGACACTTATGAAAAACTGTTTTTT.

This clonotype was found many times. The rearrangement joins TRBV28 to TRBJ2-3, with 12 bases fitting TRBD2. The V gene's germline CDR1 is MDHEN and CDR2 SYDVKM. The CDR3 has 16 residues. J lost 2 bases, V lost 2 bases, and 2 bases had no gene match. The CDR3 region is CASSLPSGGDTDTQYF. CDR3 bases: TGTGCCAGCAGTTTACCTAGCGGGGGGGACACAGATACGCAGTATTTT.

The V and J genes are TRBV20-1 and TRBJ2-1; 9 nucleotides match TRBD1. The CDR3 covers 14 residues. J was trimmed by 8 bases and V by 3 bases; bases with no gene match: 8. CDR1 is DFQATT, CDR2 SNEGSKA, per germline (reference sequence). The CDR3 nucleotides read TGCAGTGCTAGTAGACAGGGGGTTGGGGATGAGCAGTTCTTC. It encodes CSASRQGVGDEQFF.

This clonotype has a handful of counts. The genes are TRBV24-1 and TRBJ2-3, with D hard to call. V was pared by 8 bases and J by 0 bases, with 5 bases between. Germline lookup yields CDR1 KGHDR and CDR2 SFDVKD. This CDR3 has 12 residues. CDR3 nucleotide sequence: TGTGCCACCATGAGTAGCACAGATACGCAGTATTTT. Translation: CATMSSTDTQYF.

The V gene is TRBV12-3 or TRBV12-4, the J gene TRBJ2-5, with D possibly being TRBD2 (5 bases). V shed 9 bases and J shed 5 bases, with 10 bases lying between them. The CDR3 runs to 11 residues. The DNA for the CDR3 is TGTGCCAGTACTAGTTTGGAGACCCAGTACTTC. Translating gives CASTSLETQYF.

The sample holds a few counts of this clonotype. The chain is built from TRBV7-6 and TRBJ2-1, with TRBD2 matching over 13 bases. Germline CDR1 reads SGHVS; CDR2 reads FNYEAQ. This CDR3 comprises 18 residues. With 5 bases clipped from V and 4 bases from J, the junction kept 11 bases outside the gene matches. CDR3 protein: CASSIDFPGLAGYNEQFF. CDR3 nucleotides: TGTGCCAGCAGCATCGACTTTCCGGGACTAGCGGGGTACAATGAGCAGTTCTTC. Full variable domain (outside the CDR3, taken from reference TRBV7-6 and TRBJ2-1): GAGVSQSPRYKVTKRGQDVALRCDPISGHVSLYWYRQALGQGPEFLTYFNYEAQQDKSGLPNDRFSAERPEGSISTLTIQRTEQRDSAMYRCASSIDFPGLAGYNEQFFGPGTRLTVL.